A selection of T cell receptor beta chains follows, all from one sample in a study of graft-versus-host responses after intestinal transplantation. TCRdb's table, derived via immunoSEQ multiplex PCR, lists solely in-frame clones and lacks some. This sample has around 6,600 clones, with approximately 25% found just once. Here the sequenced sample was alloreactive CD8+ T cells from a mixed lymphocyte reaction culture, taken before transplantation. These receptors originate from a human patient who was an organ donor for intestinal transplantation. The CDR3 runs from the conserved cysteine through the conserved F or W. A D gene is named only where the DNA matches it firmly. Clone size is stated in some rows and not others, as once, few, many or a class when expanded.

CDR3 DNA: TGTGCCAGCAGTCAGTACACCACCTCCTACAATGAGCAGTTCTTC
CDR3 protein: CASSQYTTSYNEQFF
J gene: TRBJ2-1
V gene: TRBV7-1
D gene: -
clone size: -

CDR3 DNA: TGTGCCAGCAGTTACGTCAGGCTGAACACTGAAGCTTTCTTT
CDR3 protein: CASSYVRLNTEAFF
J gene: TRBJ1-1
V gene: TRBV6-4
D gene: -
clone size: -

CDR3 DNA: TGTGCCAGCACTTCCCTCAATGAGCAGTTCTTC
CDR3 protein: CASTSLNEQFF
J gene: TRBJ2-1
V gene: TRBV7-2
D gene: -
clone size: once

CDR3 DNA: TGTGCCAGCAGCCCCGACAGGGTAGGCTACAATGAGCAGTTCTTC
CDR3 protein: CASSPDRVGYNEQFF
J gene: TRBJ2-1
V gene: TRBV6-8
D gene: TRBD1
clone size: -

CDR3 DNA: TGTGCCAGCAGTGCTTATAGCGGGCGCACAGATACGCAGTATTTT
CDR3 protein: CASSAYSGRTDTQYF
J gene: TRBJ2-3
V gene: TRBV6-1
D gene: TRBD2
clone size: medium-sized

CDR3 DNA: TGCGCCAGCAGCCGGCCTTGGAGCGGGAGAACAGATACGCAGTATTTT
CDR3 protein: CASSRPWSGRTDTQYF
J gene: TRBJ2-3
V gene: TRBV4-1
D gene: TRBD2
clone size: -

CDR3 DNA: TGTGCCAGCAGCGTAGGGGAAGGCCCTGCCTACGAGCAGTACTTC
CDR3 protein: CASSVGEGPAYEQYF
J gene: TRBJ2-7
V gene: TRBV9
D gene: -
clone size: -

CDR3 DNA: TGTGCCAGCAGCTTGGGGGGACTCTCTAATGAGCAGTTCTTC
CDR3 protein: CASSLGGLSNEQFF
J gene: TRBJ2-1
V gene: TRBV11-3
D gene: -
clone size: -

CDR3 DNA: TGCGCCAGCAGCCAAGAACAAGACAGGGGATTTTTTTATGGCTACACCTTC
CDR3 protein: CASSQEQDRGFFYGYTF
J gene: TRBJ1-2
V gene: TRBV4-1
D gene: TRBD1
clone size: medium-sized

CDR3 DNA: TGCGCCAGCAGGCGGGTAAAGACCCAGTACTTC
CDR3 protein: CASRRVKTQYF
J gene: TRBJ2-5
V gene: TRBV5-1
D gene: -
clone size: -

CDR3 DNA: TGTGCCAGTAGGAGTCGGGGGCATGAGACCCAGTACTTC
CDR3 protein: CASRSRGHETQYF
J gene: TRBJ2-5
V gene: TRBV19
D gene: -
clone size: -

CDR3 DNA: TGCGCCAGCAGGGGACTAGCGGGAGAGCAGTACTTC
CDR3 protein: CASRGLAGEQYF
J gene: TRBJ2-7
V gene: TRBV7-9
D gene: TRBD2
clone size: few

CDR3 DNA: TGTGCCAGCAGTTTGGGGACGGGGGAAGCTTTCTTT
CDR3 protein: CASSLGTGEAFF
J gene: TRBJ1-1
V gene: TRBV13
D gene: -
clone size: few

CDR3 DNA: TGTGCCAGCAGCTGGAGTTACGTGGATGGCTACACCTTC
CDR3 protein: CASSWSYVDGYTF
J gene: TRBJ1-2
V gene: TRBV5-4
D gene: -
clone size: few

CDR3 DNA: TGTGCCAGCAGTTTAGCGACCAACATCGCCTACAATGAGCAGTTCTTC
CDR3 protein: CASSLATNIAYNEQFF
J gene: TRBJ2-1
V gene: TRBV28
D gene: -
clone size: few

CDR3 DNA: TGTGCCACCAGCAGACCGCGGGGACTAGTGGGCACAGATACGCAGTATTTT
CDR3 protein: CATSRPRGLVGTDTQYF
J gene: TRBJ2-3
V gene: TRBV15
D gene: TRBD2
clone size: -

CDR3 DNA: TGCGCCAGCAGCAACGGCGTTGGATCACCCCTCCACTTT
CDR3 protein: CASSNGVGSPLHF
J gene: TRBJ1-6
V gene: TRBV4-3
D gene: -
clone size: few

CDR3 DNA: TGTGCCACCAGGACTAGCGGAGAGACCCAGTACTTC
CDR3 protein: CATRTSGETQYF
J gene: TRBJ2-5
V gene: TRBV27
D gene: TRBD2
clone size: large

CDR3 DNA: TGTGCCAGCAGTTGGACTAGCGGGAACACCGGGGAGCTGTTTTTT
CDR3 protein: CASSWTSGNTGELFF
J gene: TRBJ2-2
V gene: TRBV6-5
D gene: TRBD2
clone size: -

CDR3 DNA: TGTGCCACCCGAGGGTTGCCGCGCGGGAGTCCCTCCTACAATGAGCAGTTCTTC
CDR3 protein: CATRGLPRGSPSYNEQFF
J gene: TRBJ2-1
V gene: TRBV15
D gene: TRBD2
clone size: few

CDR3 DNA: TGTGCCAGCAGCCAAGAGAAGCAGAGAGCGGGTGAGAGCAATCAGCCCCAGCATTTT
CDR3 protein: CASSQEKQRAGESNQPQHF
J gene: TRBJ1-5
V gene: TRBV4-2
D gene: -
clone size: few

CDR3 DNA: TGTGCCAGCAGTTGGACAGGTGGCACTGAAGCTTTCTTT
CDR3 protein: CASSWTGGTEAFF
J gene: TRBJ1-1
V gene: TRBV6-6
D gene: TRBD1
clone size: -

CDR3 DNA: TGTGCCAGCAGTAACAGCCTAACCCCCTACGAGCAGTACTTC
CDR3 protein: CASSNSLTPYEQYF
J gene: TRBJ2-7
V gene: TRBV27
D gene: -
clone size: few

CDR3 DNA: TGTGCCAGCAGCCCCAGCGGGGTCGCTTACAATGAGCAGTTCTTC
CDR3 protein: CASSPSGVAYNEQFF
J gene: TRBJ2-1
V gene: TRBV2
D gene: TRBD2
clone size: few

CDR3 DNA: TGTGCCAGCAGCTTGGGGGGTCTCGATGAGCAGTTCTTC
CDR3 protein: CASSLGGLDEQFF
J gene: TRBJ2-1
V gene: TRBV7-3
D gene: -
clone size: -

CDR3 DNA: TGTGCCAGCCACTTACAGGTCGGAGGGAATGAAAAACTGTTTTTT
CDR3 protein: CASHLQVGGNEKLFF
J gene: TRBJ1-4
V gene: TRBV6-6
D gene: -
clone size: -